Described below is a single TCR beta chain sequence and its context. Its antigen is as yet unknown. Data came from immunoSEQ multiplex PCR; TCRdb stores just in-frame clones and leaves some out. Seen here are 95,000 to 150,000 clones, 70% to 90% observed once, and the top ten hold about 14%. The CDR3 is 14 amino acids. Germline CDR1 and CDR2: MGHDK and SYGVNS. Trimming stripped 6 bases from V and 3 bases from J, with 13 bases between. This sample is drawn from a study of PD-1 blockade in mismatch repair-deficient tumors. About the study: Patients had roughly twelve mismatch repair-deficient cancer types, all previously treated and progressing.

TCR sequencing covered three patients who responded to pembrolizumab. Overall study findings and caveats: Tumor-resident clones, often absent from pretreatment blood, expanded after pembrolizumab and then contracted.

The specimen was peripheral blood, collected 44 weeks after starting pembrolizumab. The origin of this receptor is an adult with mismatch repair-deficient cancer. The chain combines TRBV25-1 with TRBJ2-3; D uncertain. The CDR3 region has the DNA TGTGCCAGCAGCCGTAGAGTAGGTACAGATACGCAGTATTTT. Translation: CASSRRVGTDTQYF.